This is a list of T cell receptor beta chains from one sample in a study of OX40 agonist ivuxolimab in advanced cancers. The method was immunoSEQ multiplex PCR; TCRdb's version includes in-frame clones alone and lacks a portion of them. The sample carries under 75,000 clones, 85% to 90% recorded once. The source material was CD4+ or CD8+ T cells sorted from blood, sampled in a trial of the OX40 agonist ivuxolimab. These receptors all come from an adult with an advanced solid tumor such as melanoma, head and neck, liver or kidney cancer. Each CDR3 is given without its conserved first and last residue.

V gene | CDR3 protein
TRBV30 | AWGTRRGGPDTQY
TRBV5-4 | ASSLPSGRANGELF
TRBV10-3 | AISESMTRAKNIQY
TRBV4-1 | ASSPNPSASYEQY
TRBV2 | ASRDRVSGNTIY
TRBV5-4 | ASSMGRNYGYT
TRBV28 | ASSQGGGSYEQY
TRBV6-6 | ASTVTVRPDTQY
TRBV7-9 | ASSLDGYT
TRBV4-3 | ASSPEVGSGNTIY
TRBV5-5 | ASSLDIPLGTEAF
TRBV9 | ASSATSNTSGGPRCSYEQY
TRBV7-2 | ASSLVPPNTEAF
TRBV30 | AWSVPAGGGEQY
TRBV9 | ASSVGPFGQPNTEAF
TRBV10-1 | ARSGQGPLYTGELF
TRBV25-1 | ASSDHAPYQETQY
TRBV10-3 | APGGGREQY
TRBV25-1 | ASSVGEQGGYT
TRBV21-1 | ASSHGQEKNYSNQPQH
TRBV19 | ASSMGEPSSYEQY
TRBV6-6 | ASSLVRYSGNTIY
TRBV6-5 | ASRPLQGNTIY
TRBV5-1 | ASSFGTPMNTEAF
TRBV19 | ASSIVSHYNEQF